The 10 T cell receptor beta chains given below trace back to one sample, sequenced in a study of shared clonotypes between healthy human individuals. Here immunoSEQ multiplex PCR was the method, and the copy in TCRdb shows in-frame clones only, minus some. This repertoire shows over 1.4 million clones, 95% to 97% found once; its top ten account for more than 0.9%. The sample consisted of naive CD4+ T cells sorted from blood. Subset denoted: CD45RA+ positively selected. Receptors were obtained from a young man in good health.

The rearrangement links TRBV18 to TRBJ2-5; the D is unclear. The tail of the sequence fits TRBJ2-7 better, so the J call may be wrong. There are 13 residues in the CDR3. Germline CDR1 and CDR2: KGHSH and LQKENI. CDR3 nucleotides: TGTGCCAGCTCACCAAGGACCCAATACGAGCAGTACTTC. Translating it yields CASSPRTQYEQYF.

The V and J genes are TRBV18 and TRBJ1-1; D is unclear. V dropped 4 bases and J dropped 2 bases, with 11 bases sitting between them. CDR3 length: 14 residues. Germline V gives CDR1 KGHSH, CDR2 LQKENI. The chain's CDR3 is CASSLRLGNTEAFF. The CDR3 DNA reads TGTGCCAGCTCACTCCGCCTGGGTAACACTGAAGCTTTCTTT.

V usage is TRBV9 and J usage is TRBJ2-1; 9 bases align to TRBD1. Germline CDR1 SGDLS, CDR2 YYNGEE. This CDR3 region has 18 residues. With 0 bases clipped from V and 4 bases from J, the junction kept 11 bases outside the gene matches. The CDR3 sequence is CASSVVGAGTGIYNEQFF. Here the CDR3 DNA reads TGTGCCAGCAGCGTAGTTGGGGCCGGGACAGGGATATACAATGAGCAGTTCTTC.

V gene TRBV2 combines with J gene TRBJ2-7, with a tentative D call TRBD1 (6 bases). Germline CDR1 SNHLY, CDR2 FYNNEI. Trimming removed 6 bases at V and 0 bases at J, with 12 bases between. The CDR3 consists of 14 residues. Here the CDR3 reads CASRWTESSYEQYF. The CDR3 region has the DNA TGTGCCAGCAGGTGGACAGAAAGCTCCTACGAGCAGTACTTC. Filled out from reference TRBV2 and TRBJ2-7, the complete variable domain reads EPEVTQTPSHQVTQMGQEVILRCVPISNHLYFYWYRQILGQKVEFLVSFYNNEISEKSEIFDDQFSVERPDGSNFTLKIRSTKLEDSAMYFCASRWTESSYEQYFGPGTRLTVT.

The V and J genes are TRBV11-1 and TRBJ2-2, with 8 bases aligning to TRBD2. V shed 2 bases, J shed 4 bases, and the junction held 3 bases outside the gene matches. The CDR3 spans 15 residues. Germline values: CDR1 SGHAT, CDR2 FQDESV (reference sequence). This CDR3 is CASSLTGRGTGELFF. As DNA, the CDR3 is TGTGCCAGCAGCTTAACCGGGAGGGGCACCGGGGAGCTGTTTTTT.

V gene TRBV5-1 combines with J gene TRBJ2-3; 7 bases fit TRBD2. Germline trimming cut 4 bases from V and 6 bases from J; bases unmatched to any gene: 14. Germline V gene lookup returns CDR1 SGHRS and CDR2 YFSETQ. This CDR3 region has 16 residues. This CDR3 reads CASSPGGGVQSDTQYF. The CDR3 DNA reads as TGCGCCAGCAGCCCGGGGGGAGGGGTCCAGAGCGATACGCAGTATTTT.

This clone was counted only a few times. The same CDR3 also results from other DNA sequences found in this sample. The rearrangement uses TRBV5-1 and TRBJ2-3; no definite D call. Germline CDR1 and CDR2: SGHRS and YFSETQ. The CDR3 is 11 amino acids. V dropped 4 bases and J dropped 2 bases, with 2 bases sitting between them. The CDR3 here is CASSITDTQYF. For the CDR3, the DNA is TGCGCCAGCAGCATCACAGATACGCAGTATTTT.

The chain employs TRBV14 and TRBJ2-1, with 8 bases fitting TRBD2. CDR3 length: 17 residues. CDR1 SGHDN and CDR2 FVKESK come from the germline V gene. Trimming took 4 bases from V and 1 from J; bases not matched to a gene: 9. Here the CDR3 DNA reads TGTGCCAGCAGCCCCAGGACCGGGAGGGGTTCCTACAATGAGCAGTTCTTC. Translation: CASSPRTGRGSYNEQFF.

The rearrangement uses TRBV28 and TRBJ1-5; 8 bases map to TRBD1. J lost 7 bases, V lost 4 bases, and 9 bases had no gene match. The germline gives CDR1 MDHEN, CDR2 SYDVKM. The CDR3 runs to 15 residues. This CDR3 reads CASSSLTGDRQPQHF. DNA for the CDR3: TGTGCCAGCAGTTCACTGACAGGGGATAGGCAGCCCCAGCATTTT.

This chain uses TRBV7-8 with TRBJ2-7, with TRBD2 as a possible D gene (5 bases). This CDR3 is 13 amino acids long. Per the germline V gene, CDR1 is SGHVS and CDR2 is FQNEAQ. Trimming took 7 bases from V and 3 from J, leaving 13 bases between them. CDR3 coding DNA: TGTGCCAGCAACCAGGACGGGATCTACGAGCAGTACTTC. It is translated as CASNQDGIYEQYF.